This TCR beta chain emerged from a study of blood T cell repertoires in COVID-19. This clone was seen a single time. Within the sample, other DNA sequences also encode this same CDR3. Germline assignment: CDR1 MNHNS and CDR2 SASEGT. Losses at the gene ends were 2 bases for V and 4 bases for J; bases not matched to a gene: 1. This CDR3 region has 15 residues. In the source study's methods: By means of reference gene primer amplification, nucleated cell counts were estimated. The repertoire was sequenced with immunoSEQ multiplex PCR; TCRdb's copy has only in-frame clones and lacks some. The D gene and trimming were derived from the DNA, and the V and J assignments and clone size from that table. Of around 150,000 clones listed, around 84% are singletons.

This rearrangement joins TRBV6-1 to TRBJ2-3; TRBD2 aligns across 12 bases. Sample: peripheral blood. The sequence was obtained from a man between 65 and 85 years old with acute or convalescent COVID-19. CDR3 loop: CASSELAGGPDTQYF. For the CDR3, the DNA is TGTGCCAGCAGTGAACTAGCGGGGGGGCCAGATACGCAGTATTTT.